Listed here are 14 T cell receptor beta chains from one sample, sequenced in a study of tissue T cells after allogeneic stem cell transplantation. Sample time point: mouse harvest day 7 after allogeneic transplant. The graft held 10^6 splenic CD5+ T cells and 10^7 T-cell-depleted bone marrow cells. Sequencing used immunoSEQ multiplex PCR; TCRdb keeps in-frame clones, though not all of them. The sample records under 8,500 clones, around 46% being singletons. The sample was gut tissue. The receptor set was obtained from a female BALB/c mouse given C57BL/6 T cells with graft-versus-host disease after an allogeneic hematopoietic cell transplant.

This clone was picked up a small number of times. The gene symbols are mouse symbols. The sequenced fragment ends 1 residue before the CDR3 boundary, so the rest is inferred from the germline J gene. V gene TRBV20 combines with J gene TRBJ2-7; a possible D gene is TRBD1 (7 bases). Per the germline V gene, CDR1 is GFQATS and CDR2 is STVNSAI. V gave up 0 bases and J gave up 4 bases, with 13 bases separating them. The CDR3 sequence is 14 residues long. The covered CDR3 bases are TGTGGTGCTAGGGATCCGCAGGGGGGATATGAACAGTAC. Translating it yields CGARDPQGGYEQY. The CDR3 in full is CGARDPQGGYEQYF.

In regard to this clone: Genes and germline come from the mouse. The read ends 1 residue early relative to the CDR3; the germline J gene fills the gap. The chain joins TRBV2 to TRBJ2-3, with D perhaps TRBD1 or TRBD2 (5 bases each). V dropped 1 base and J dropped 1 base, with 6 bases sitting between them. Per germline, CDR1 LGHNA and CDR2 YSYQKL. The CDR3 is 14 residues long. The CDR3 loop is CASSQGGGAETLYF. The covered CDR3 bases are TGTGCCAGCAGCCAAGGGGGCGGTGCAGAAACGCTGTAT.

This clone was detected a few times. Gene names are mouse gene names. The read stops 1 residue short of the end of the CDR3; the missing end is completed from the germline J gene. The chain joins TRBV13-1 to TRBJ2-2, with 10 bases aligning to TRBD2. CDR3 size: 16 residues. Germline CDR1 and CDR2: NSHNY and SYGAGN. V lost 4 bases to trimming and J lost 0 bases; unmatched junction nucleotides: 3. The CDR3 loop reads CASSLWGGANTGQLYF. CDR3 DNA (partial): TGTGCCAGCAGTCTCTGGGGGGGCGCAAACACCGGGCAGCTCTAC.

Note on this clone: The genes are named according to mouse. The read ends 1 residue shy of where the CDR3 ends; the end is completed using the germline J gene. J is TRBJ2-1 and V is TRBV26; unclear D gene. Germline assignment: CDR1 KGHPV and CDR2 FQNQEV (reference sequence). The V and J ends lost 4 bases and 1 base respectively, with 5 bases between them. The CDR3 spans 13 residues. Partial CDR3 DNA: TGTGCCAGCAGTCCTCTGAACTATGCTGAGCAGTTC. This gives the protein CASSPLNYAEQF. The CDR3 as a whole reads CASSPLNYAEQFF.

About this clone itself: Gene names are the mouse ones. The read terminates 1 residue before the CDR3 end, so the remaining end is supplied by the germline J gene. The chain employs TRBV13-1 and TRBJ2-1, with 11 nucleotides matching TRBD2. The germline V gene encodes CDR1 NSHNY and CDR2 SYGAGN. This CDR3 has 14 residues. V trimming: 5 bases; J trimming: 3 bases; junction bases outside the gene matches: 1. CDR3 DNA, as far as it was read: TGTGCCAGCAGAACTGGGGGGGCCTATGCTGAGCAGTTC. Translation: CASRTGGAYAEQF. The whole CDR3 protein is CASRTGGAYAEQFF.

Notes on this clone: Gene names follow the mouse nomenclature. The sequenced fragment ends 1 residue before the CDR3 boundary, so the rest is inferred from the germline J gene. The V and J genes are TRBV3 and TRBJ2-4; 9 nucleotides align to TRBD2. Germline lookup yields CDR1 SNHLY and CDR2 FYNGKV (reference sequence). The CDR3 length is 14 residues. V lost 3 bases and J lost 3; bases outside the gene matches: 1. This CDR3 reads CASSFTGGQNTLYF. The DNA read from the CDR3 is TGTGCCAGCAGCTTTACTGGGGGGCAAAACACCTTGTAC. Drawing the rest from reference TRBV3 and TRBJ2-4, the complete variable domain is GPKVLQIPSHQIIDMGQMVTLNCDPVSNHLYFYWYKQILGQQMEFLVNFYNGKVMEKSKLFKDQFSVERPDGSYFTLKIQPTALEDSAVYFCASSFTGGQNTLYFGAGTRLSVL.

On this clone: The genes are named according to mouse. The read ends 1 residue before the CDR3 terminus; that terminus is restored from the germline J gene. The chain has TRBV12-1 and TRBJ2-3; 13 bases match TRBD2. CDR3 length: 15 residues. V lost 2 bases to trimming and J lost 4 bases; unmatched junction nucleotides: 2. The germline CDR1 and CDR2 sequences are SGHSN and HYEKVE. The CDR3 sequence: CASSPGLGGTETLYF. Partial CDR3 DNA: TGTGCCAGCTCTCCGGGACTGGGGGGGACAGAAACGCTGTAT. Together with reference TRBV12-1 and TRBJ2-3, the CDR3 gives the full variable domain: DSGVVQSPRHIIKEKGGRSVLTCIPISGHSNVVWYQQTLGKELKFLIQHYEKVERDKGFLPSRFSVQQFDDYHSEMNMSALELEDSAMYFCASSPGLGGTETLYFGSGTRLTVL.

In the case of this clone: The gene names here belong to mouse. The read falls 1 residue short of the CDR3 end, and the missing part is taken from the germline J gene. The chain carries TRBV1 and TRBJ2-4; TRBD2 aligns across 13 bases. CDR1 and CDR2 from the germline V gene are NSQYPW and LRSPGD (reference sequence). The CDR3 has 17 residues. V shed 0 bases, J shed 5 bases, and the junction held 5 bases outside the gene matches. The CDR3 sequence is CTCSADPGLGGLNTLYF. The sequenced CDR3 bases are TGCACCTGCAGTGCAGATCCCGGACTGGGGGGGCTAAACACCTTGTAC.

This clone was counted only a few times. The listed genes are named as in mouse. The CDR3 extends 1 residue past the end of the read, so its final part is completed from the germline J gene. This sequence joins TRBV24 and TRBJ2-7; maybe TRBD1 (6 bases). CDR1 is KGHTA, CDR2 FRNEEI, per germline. This CDR3 has 12 amino acids. V gave up 4 bases and J gave up 3 bases, with 7 bases separating them. The sequenced CDR3 bases are TGTGCCAGCAGTCCGGGACACTATGAACAGTAC. This gives the protein CASSPGHYEQY. The full CDR3 sequence reads CASSPGHYEQYF.

Remarks on this clone: The gene names given are mouse names. The read ends 1 residue shy of where the CDR3 ends; the end is completed using the germline J gene. V gene TRBV23 combines with J gene TRBJ1-5; the table's D call, TRBD1, has no DNA check behind it. The CDR3 consists of 13 residues. The germline gives CDR1 KGHTA, CDR2 FQNQQP. The DNA read from the CDR3 is TGCTTCAGCAGTCAGAACAGTAACCAGGCTCCGCTT. It encodes CFSSQNSNQAPL. The full-length CDR3 reads as CFSSQNSNQAPLF.

Remarks on this clone: Each gene name is a mouse one. The read halts 1 residue ahead of the CDR3 end, with the missing end drawn from the germline J gene. The genes are TRBV4 and TRBJ2-5; D may be TRBD2 (6 bases). CDR1 and CDR2 (germline): LGHDT, YNNKQL (reference sequence). CDR3 length equals 15 residues. The V end was cut by 5 bases, the J end by 2 bases, with 14 bases between. The CDR3 region is CASSARWGSQDTQYF. Incomplete CDR3 DNA: TGTGCCAGCAGCGCCCGCTGGGGTTCCCAAGACACCCAGTAC.

On this clone itself: Germline and genes: mouse. The DNA ends 1 residue before the CDR3 does, and the rest of the CDR3 is filled in from the germline J gene. The rearrangement uses TRBV16 and TRBJ1-1; D may be TRBD1 (5 bases). From germline, CDR1 is SGHSA and CDR2 FRNQAP. Trimming left V 5 bases short and J 1 base short, with 8 bases between. The CDR3 spans 13 residues. Partial CDR3 DNA: TGTGCAAGCAGCCCCGGGGGAAACACAGAAGTCTTC. Translation: CASSPGGNTEVF. In full, the CDR3 is CASSPGGNTEVFF.

In its sample, this clone was seen a few times. The germline and genes are mouse ones. The read halts 1 residue ahead of the CDR3 end, with the missing end drawn from the germline J gene. V is TRBV15 and J is TRBJ1-4; D perhaps matches TRBD1 (6 bases). With 5 bases removed from V and 0 bases from J, the gap between germline ends came to 10 bases. The CDR3 has 15 amino acids. Looked up from germline, CDR1 is SGHND and CDR2 is FRSKSL. The CDR3 protein is CASSPGHVSNERLFF. The CDR3 bases that were read are TGTGCCAGCAGTCCGGGACACGTTTCCAACGAAAGATTATTT.

As for this clone: Gene names follow the mouse nomenclature. The read comes to an end 1 residue before the CDR3 does, leaving the germline J gene to fill in the end. V usage is TRBV3 and J usage is TRBJ1-4; D not resolved. The CDR3 has 14 residues. V shed 3 bases and J shed 0 bases, with 5 bases lying between them. The germline CDR1 and CDR2 sequences are SNHLY and FYNGKV (reference sequence). Here the CDR3 reads CASSFKISNERLFF. CDR3 DNA, as far as it was read: TGTGCCAGCAGCTTTAAGATTTCCAACGAAAGATTATTT. The whole variable domain, filled in from reference TRBV3 and TRBJ1-4, reads GPKVLQIPSHQIIDMGQMVTLNCDPVSNHLYFYWYKQILGQQMEFLVNFYNGKVMEKSKLFKDQFSVERPDGSYFTLKIQPTALEDSAVYFCASSFKISNERLFFGHGTKLSVL.